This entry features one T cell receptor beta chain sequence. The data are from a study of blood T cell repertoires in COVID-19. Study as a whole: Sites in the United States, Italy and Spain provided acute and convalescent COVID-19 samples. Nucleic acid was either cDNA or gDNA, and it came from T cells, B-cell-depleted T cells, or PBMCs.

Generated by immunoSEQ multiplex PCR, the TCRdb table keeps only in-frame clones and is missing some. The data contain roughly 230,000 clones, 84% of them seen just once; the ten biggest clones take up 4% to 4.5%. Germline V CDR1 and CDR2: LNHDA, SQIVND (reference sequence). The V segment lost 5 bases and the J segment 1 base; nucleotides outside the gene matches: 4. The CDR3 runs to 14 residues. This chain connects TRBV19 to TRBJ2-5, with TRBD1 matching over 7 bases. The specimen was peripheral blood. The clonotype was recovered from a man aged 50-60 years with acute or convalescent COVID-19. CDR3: CASSSQGTQETQYF. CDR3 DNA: TGTGCCAGTAGTTCACAGGGGACCCAAGAGACCCAGTACTTC.